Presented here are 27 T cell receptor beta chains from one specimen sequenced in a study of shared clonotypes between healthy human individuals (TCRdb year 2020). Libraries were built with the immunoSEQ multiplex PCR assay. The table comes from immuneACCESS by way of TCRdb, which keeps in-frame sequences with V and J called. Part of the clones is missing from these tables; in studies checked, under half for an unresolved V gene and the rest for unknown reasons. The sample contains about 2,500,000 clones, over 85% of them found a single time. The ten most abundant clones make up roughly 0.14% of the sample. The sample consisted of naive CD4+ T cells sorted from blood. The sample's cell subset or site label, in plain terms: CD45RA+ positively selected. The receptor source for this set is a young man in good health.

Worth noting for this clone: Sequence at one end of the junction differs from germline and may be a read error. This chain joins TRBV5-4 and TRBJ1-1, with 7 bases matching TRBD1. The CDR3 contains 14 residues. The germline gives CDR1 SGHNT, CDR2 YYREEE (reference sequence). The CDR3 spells CASSSTGRNAEAFF. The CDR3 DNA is TGTGCCAGCAGCTCGACAGGGAGGAACGCTGAAGCTTTCTTT.

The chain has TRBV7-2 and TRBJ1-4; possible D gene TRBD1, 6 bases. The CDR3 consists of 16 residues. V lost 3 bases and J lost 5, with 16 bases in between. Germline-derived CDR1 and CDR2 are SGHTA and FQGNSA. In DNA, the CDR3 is TGTGCCAGCAGCTTTCTAGGGGGGACGGGCAATGAAAAACTGTTTTTT. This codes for CASSFLGGTGNEKLFF.

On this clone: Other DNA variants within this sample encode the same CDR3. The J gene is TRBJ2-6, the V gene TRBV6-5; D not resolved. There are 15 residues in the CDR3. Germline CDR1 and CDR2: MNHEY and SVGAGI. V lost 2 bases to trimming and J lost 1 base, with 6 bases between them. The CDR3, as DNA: TGTGCCAGCAGTTACCAAGGTTCTGGGGCCAACGTCCTGACTTTC. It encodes CASSYQGSGANVLTF.

In DNA, the CDR3 is TGTGCCAGCAGCTTAGGGGACAGGGGGCAAGAGACCCAGTACTTC. Protein sequence: CASSLGDRGQETQYF. V usage is TRBV7-2 and J usage is TRBJ2-5; 11 bases agree with TRBD1. The CDR3 totals 15 residues. With 1 base clipped from V and 2 bases from J, the junction kept 0 bases outside the gene matches. Per the germline V gene, CDR1 is SGHTA and CDR2 is FQGNSA.

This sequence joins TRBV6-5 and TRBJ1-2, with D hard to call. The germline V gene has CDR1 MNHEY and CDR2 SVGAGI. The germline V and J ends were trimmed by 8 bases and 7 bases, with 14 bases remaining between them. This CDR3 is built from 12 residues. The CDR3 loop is CASFNRFGGYTF. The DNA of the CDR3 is TGTGCCAGCTTTAACAGATTCGGTGGCTACACCTTC.

The CDR3 bases are TGTGCCAGCAGCTCTGTCGGAGTAGACGAGCAGTACTTC. Amino acids: CASSSVGVDEQYF. The chain combines TRBV5-6 with TRBJ2-7; D remains unclear. Germline lookup yields CDR1 SGHDT and CDR2 YYEEEE. V was shortened by 3 bases and J by 5 bases, with 12 bases between the two germline ends. This CDR3 has 13 residues.

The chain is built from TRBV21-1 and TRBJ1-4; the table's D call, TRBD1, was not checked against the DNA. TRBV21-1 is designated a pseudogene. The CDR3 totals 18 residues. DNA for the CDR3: TGTGCCGTAACAATTACAGGGGGCGGGGGACCAACTAATGAAAAACTGTTTTTT. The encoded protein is CAVTITGGGGPTNEKLFF.

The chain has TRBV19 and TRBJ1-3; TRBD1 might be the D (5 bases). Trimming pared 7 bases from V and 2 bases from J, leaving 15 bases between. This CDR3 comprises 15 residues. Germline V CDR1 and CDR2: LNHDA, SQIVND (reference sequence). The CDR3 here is CASNQGGETGNTIYF. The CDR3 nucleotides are TGTGCCAGTAACCAGGGCGGGGAAACTGGAAACACCATATATTTT.

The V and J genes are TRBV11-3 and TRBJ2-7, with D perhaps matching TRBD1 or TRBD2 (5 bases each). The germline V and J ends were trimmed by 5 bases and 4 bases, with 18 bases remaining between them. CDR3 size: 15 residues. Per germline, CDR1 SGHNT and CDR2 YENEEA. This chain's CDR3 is CASSLRDPLPYEQYF. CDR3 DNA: TGTGCCAGCAGCCTCCGGGACCCACTACCTTACGAGCAGTACTTC.

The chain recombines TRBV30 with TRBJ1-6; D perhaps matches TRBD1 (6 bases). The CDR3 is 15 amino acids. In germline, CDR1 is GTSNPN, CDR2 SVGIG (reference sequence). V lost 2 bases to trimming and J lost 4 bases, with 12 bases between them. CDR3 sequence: CAWSHDRSYNSPLHF. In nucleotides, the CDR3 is TGTGCCTGGAGTCACGACAGGAGTTATAATTCACCCCTCCACTTT.

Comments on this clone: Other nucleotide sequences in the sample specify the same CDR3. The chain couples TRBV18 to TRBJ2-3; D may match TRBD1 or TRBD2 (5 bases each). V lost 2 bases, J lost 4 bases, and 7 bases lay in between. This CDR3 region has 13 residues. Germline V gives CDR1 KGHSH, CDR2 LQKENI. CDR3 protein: CASSPGGADTQYF. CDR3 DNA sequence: TGTGCCAGCTCACCAGGGGGAGCAGATACGCAGTATTTT. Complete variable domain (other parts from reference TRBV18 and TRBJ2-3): NAGVMQNPRHLVRRRGQEARLRCSPMKGHSHVYWYRQLPEEGLKFMVYLQKENIIDESGMPKERFSAEFPKEGPSILRIQQVVRGDSAAYFCASSPGGADTQYFGPGTRLTVL.

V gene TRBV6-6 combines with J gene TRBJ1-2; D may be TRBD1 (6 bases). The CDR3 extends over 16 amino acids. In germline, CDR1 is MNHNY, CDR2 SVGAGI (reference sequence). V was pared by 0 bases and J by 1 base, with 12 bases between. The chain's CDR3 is CASSYSGGDLNYGYTF. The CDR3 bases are TGTGCCAGCAGTTACTCAGGGGGAGATCTTAACTATGGCTACACCTTC.

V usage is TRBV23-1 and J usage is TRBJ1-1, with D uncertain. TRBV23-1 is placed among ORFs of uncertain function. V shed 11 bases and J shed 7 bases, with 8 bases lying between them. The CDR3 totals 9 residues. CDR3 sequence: CAGSYEAFF. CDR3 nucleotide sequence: TGCGCCGGCTCCTATGAAGCTTTCTTT.

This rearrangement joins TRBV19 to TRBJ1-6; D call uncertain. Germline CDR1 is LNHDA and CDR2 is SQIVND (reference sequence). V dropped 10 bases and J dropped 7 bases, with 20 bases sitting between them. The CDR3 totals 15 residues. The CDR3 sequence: CATDPKADRNSPLHF. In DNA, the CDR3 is TGTGCCACCGACCCTAAAGCGGACCGGAATTCACCCCTCCACTTT.

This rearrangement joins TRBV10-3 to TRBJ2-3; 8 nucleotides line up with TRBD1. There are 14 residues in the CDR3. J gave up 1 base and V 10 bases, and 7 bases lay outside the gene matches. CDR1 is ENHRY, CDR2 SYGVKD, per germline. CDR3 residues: CATTQGQGTDTQYF. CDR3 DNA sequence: TGTGCCACCACCCAGGGACAGGGCACAGATACGCAGTATTTT.

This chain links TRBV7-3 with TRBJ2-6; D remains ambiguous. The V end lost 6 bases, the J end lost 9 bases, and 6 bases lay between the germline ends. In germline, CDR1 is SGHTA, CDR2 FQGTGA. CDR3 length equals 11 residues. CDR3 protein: CASRNGNVLTF. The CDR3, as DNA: TGTGCCAGCAGGAACGGCAACGTCCTGACTTTC.

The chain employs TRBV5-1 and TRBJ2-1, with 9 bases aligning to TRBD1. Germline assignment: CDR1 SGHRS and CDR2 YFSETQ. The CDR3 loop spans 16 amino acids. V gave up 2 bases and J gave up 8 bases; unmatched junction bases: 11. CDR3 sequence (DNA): TGCGCCAGCAGCTTTCAGGGACAGGGCAATCAGGATGAGCAGTTCTTC. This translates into CASSFQGQGNQDEQFF.

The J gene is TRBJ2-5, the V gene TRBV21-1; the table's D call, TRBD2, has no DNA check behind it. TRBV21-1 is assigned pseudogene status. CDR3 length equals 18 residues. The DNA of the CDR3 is TGTGCCAGCAGCAAAGTTGGGACTAGCGGGAGGGCCGAGGAGACCCAGTACTTC. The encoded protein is CASSKVGTSGRAEETQYF.

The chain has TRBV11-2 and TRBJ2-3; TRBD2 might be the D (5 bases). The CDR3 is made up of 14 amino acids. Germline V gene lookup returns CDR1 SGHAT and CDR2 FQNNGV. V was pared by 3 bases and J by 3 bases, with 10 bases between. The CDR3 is CASSFRRWTDTQYF. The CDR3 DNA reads TGTGCCAGCAGCTTTCGGAGGTGGACAGATACGCAGTATTTT.

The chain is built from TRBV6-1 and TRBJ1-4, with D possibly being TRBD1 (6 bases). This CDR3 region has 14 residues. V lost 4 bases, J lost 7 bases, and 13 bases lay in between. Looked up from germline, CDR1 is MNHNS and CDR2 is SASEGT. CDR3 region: CASSAGGIGEKLFF. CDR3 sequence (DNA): TGTGCCAGCAGTGCCGGGGGCATTGGTGAAAAACTGTTTTTT.

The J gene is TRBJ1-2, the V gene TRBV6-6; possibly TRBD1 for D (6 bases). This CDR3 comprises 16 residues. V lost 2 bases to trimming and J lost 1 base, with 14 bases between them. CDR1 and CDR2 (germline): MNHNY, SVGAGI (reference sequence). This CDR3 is CASSYPLRQVNYGYTF. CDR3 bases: TGTGCCAGCAGTTACCCCCTCAGACAGGTTAACTATGGCTACACCTTC.

The CDR3 nucleotides are TGTGCCAGCAGTTACCGCCGACTAGCAGAAGAGACCCAGTACTTC. It is translated as CASSYRRLAEETQYF. The rearrangement joins TRBV6-6 to TRBJ2-5; 7 nucleotides match TRBD2. This CDR3 spans 15 amino acids. With 2 bases clipped from V and 3 bases from J, the junction kept 6 bases outside the gene matches. CDR1 MNHNY and CDR2 SVGAGI come from the germline V gene (reference sequence).

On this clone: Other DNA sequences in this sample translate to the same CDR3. The CDR3 nucleotides read TGTGCCAGCAGTTACTCAGGCACCGGCACAGATACGCAGTATTTT. It is translated as CASSYSGTGTDTQYF. This sequence joins TRBV6-5 and TRBJ2-3; no definite D call. Germline V gene data show CDR1 as MNHEY and CDR2 as SVGAGI. The germline V and J ends were trimmed by 0 bases and 1 base, with 8 bases remaining between them. The CDR3 is 15 amino acids.

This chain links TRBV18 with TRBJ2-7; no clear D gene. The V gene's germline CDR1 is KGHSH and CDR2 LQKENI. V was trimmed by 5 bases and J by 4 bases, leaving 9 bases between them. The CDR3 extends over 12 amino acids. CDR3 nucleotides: TGTGCCAGCTCAGAGGACCCATACGAGCAGTACTTC. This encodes CASSEDPYEQYF.

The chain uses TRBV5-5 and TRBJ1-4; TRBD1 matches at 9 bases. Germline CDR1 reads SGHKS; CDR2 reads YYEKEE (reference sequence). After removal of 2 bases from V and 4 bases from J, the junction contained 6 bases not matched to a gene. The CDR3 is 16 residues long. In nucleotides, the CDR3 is TGTGCCAGCAGCTTCTTACCGGGACAGGGTAATGAAAAACTGTTTTTT. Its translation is CASSFLPGQGNEKLFF.

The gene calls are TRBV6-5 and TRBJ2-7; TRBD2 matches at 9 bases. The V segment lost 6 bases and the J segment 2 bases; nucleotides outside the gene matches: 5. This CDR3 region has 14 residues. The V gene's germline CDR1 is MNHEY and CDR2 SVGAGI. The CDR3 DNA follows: TGTGCCAGCAGCCTGACTAGCGGAACCTACGAGCAGTACTTC. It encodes CASSLTSGTYEQYF.

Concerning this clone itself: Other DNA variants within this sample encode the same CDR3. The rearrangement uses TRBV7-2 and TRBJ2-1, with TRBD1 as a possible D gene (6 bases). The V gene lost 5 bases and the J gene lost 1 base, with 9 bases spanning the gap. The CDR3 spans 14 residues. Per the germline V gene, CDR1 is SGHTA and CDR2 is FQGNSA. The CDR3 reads CASSPDRSYNEQFF. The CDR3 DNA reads TGTGCCAGCAGCCCGGACAGATCCTACAATGAGCAGTTCTTC.